This T cell receptor beta chain came from a study of T cell repertoires in cytomegalovirus infection. Using its own MiXCR run on the reads, TCRdb lists one record per CDR3 protein. The data contain around 710,000 distinct CDR3 sequences, under 35% of them singletons. In regard to this clonotype: Its matching antigen is unknown.

This specimen consisted of cultured CD8+ T cells from PBMCs, obtained from culture after CMV antigen stimulation. The sequence came from a human donor in good health (CMV status not recorded). Some clones in this sample may be carry-over from other donors' samples.

This CDR3 is CASSPVTENYGYTF. CDR3 nucleotides: TGTGCCAGCTCACCCGTGACGGAGAACTATGGCTACACCTTC. J is TRBJ1-2 and V is TRBV18; no clear D. Trimming removed 3 bases from V and 2 bases from J, with 10 bases in between. Germline V gene sequence: CDR1 KGHSH, CDR2 LQKENI. The CDR3 extends over 14 amino acids.